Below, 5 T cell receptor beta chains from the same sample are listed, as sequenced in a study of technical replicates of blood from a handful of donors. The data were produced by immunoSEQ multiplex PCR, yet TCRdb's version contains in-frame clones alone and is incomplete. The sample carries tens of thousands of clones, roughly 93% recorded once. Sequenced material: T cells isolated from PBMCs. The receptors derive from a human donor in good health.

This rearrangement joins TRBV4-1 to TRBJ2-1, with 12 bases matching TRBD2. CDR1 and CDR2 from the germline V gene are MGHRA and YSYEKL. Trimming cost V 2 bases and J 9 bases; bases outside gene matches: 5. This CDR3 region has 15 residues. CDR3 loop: CASSQLAGGPSEQFF. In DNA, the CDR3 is TGCGCCAGCAGCCAACTAGCGGGGGGGCCTAGTGAGCAGTTCTTC.

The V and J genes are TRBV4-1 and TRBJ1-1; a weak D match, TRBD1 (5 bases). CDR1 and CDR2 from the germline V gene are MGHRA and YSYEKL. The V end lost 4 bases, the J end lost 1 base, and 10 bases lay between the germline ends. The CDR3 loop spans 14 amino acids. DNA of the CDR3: TGCGCCAGCAGCCGGATAAGGGGGAACACTGAAGCTTTCTTT. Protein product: CASSRIRGNTEAFF.

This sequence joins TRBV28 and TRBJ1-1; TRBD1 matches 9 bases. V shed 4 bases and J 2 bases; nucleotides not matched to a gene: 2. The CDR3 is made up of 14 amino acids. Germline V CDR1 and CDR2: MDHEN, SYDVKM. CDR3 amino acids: CASSWTGENTEAFF. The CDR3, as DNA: TGTGCCAGCAGTTGGACAGGGGAAAACACTGAAGCTTTCTTT.

This CDR3 reads CASSETGFNQPQHF. The CDR3 nucleotides read TGTGCCAGCAGTGAAACAGGGTTCAATCAGCCCCAGCATTTT. The chain links TRBV2 to TRBJ1-5; D is possibly TRBD1 (6 bases). Trimming pared 2 bases from V and 3 bases from J, leaving 8 bases between. The germline gives CDR1 SNHLY, CDR2 FYNNEI. This CDR3 spans 14 amino acids.

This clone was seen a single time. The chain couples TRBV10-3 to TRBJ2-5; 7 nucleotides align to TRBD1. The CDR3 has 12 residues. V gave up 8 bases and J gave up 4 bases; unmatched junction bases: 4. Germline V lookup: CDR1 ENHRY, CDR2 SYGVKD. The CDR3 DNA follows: TGTGCCATCGGAAACAGGGGAGAGACCCAGTACTTC. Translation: CAIGNRGETQYF.